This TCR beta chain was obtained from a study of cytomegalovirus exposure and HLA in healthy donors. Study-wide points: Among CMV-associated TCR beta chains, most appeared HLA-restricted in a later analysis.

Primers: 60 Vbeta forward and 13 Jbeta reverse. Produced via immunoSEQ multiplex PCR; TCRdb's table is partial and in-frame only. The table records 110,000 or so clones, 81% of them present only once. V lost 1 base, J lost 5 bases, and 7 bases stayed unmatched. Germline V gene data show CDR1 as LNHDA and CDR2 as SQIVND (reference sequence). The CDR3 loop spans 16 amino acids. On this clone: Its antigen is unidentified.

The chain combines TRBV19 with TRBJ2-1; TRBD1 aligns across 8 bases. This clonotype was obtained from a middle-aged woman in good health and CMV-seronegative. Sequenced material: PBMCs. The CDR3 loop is CASSIGLRTGNNEQFF. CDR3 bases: TGTGCCAGTAGTATAGGGCTGAGGACAGGGAACAATGAGCAGTTCTTC.